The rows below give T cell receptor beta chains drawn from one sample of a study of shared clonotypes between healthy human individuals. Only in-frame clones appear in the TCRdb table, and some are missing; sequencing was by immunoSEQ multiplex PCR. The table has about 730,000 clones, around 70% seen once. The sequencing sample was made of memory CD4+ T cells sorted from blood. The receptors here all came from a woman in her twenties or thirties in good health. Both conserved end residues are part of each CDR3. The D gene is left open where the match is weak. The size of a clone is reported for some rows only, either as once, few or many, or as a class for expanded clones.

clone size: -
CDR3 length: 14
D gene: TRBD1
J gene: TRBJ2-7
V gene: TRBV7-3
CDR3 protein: CASRPGQGALEQYF
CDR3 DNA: TGTGCCAGCAGGCCGGGACAGGGGGCACTCGAGCAGTACTTC

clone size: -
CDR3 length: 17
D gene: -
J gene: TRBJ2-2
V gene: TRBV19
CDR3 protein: CASSAKERRPNTGELFF
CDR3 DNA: TGTGCCAGTAGTGCCAAGGAGAGAAGACCGAACACCGGGGAGCTGTTTTTT

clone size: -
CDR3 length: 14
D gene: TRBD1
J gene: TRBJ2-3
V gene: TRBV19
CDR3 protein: CASRKTGSTDTQYF
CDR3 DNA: TGTGCCAGTAGAAAGACAGGGAGCACAGATACGCAGTATTTT

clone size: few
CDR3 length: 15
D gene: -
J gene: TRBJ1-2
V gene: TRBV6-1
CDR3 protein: CASSESPLANYGYTF
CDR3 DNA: TGTGCCAGCAGTGAATCTCCTTTAGCTAACTATGGCTACACCTTC

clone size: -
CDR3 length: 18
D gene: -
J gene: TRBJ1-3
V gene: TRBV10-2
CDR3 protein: CASSESRRGQLSGNTIYF
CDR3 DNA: TGCGCCAGCAGTGAGTCGAGGAGGGGCCAACTCTCTGGAAACACCATATATTTT

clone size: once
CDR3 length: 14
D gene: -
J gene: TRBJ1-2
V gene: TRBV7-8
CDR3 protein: CASSLTGTQYGYTF
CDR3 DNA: TGTGCCAGCAGCTTAACCGGGACACAGTATGGCTACACCTTC

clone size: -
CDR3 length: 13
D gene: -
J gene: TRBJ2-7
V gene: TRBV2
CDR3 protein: CASSGGVKYEQYF
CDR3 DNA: TGTGCCAGCAGTGGAGGGGTGAAGTACGAGCAGTACTTC

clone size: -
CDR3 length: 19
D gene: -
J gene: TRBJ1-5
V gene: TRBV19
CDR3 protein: CASTSDANLGAYSNQPQHF
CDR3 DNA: TGTGCCAGTACCTCGGACGCAAATCTGGGGGCATATAGCAATCAGCCCCAGCATTTT

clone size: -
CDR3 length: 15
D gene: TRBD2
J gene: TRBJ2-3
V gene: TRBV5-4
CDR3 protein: CASSPVAGGPGTQYF
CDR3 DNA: TGTGCCAGCAGCCCTGTAGCGGGAGGGCCAGGCACGCAGTATTTT

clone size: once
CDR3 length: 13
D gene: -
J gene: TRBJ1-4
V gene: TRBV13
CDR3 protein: CASSLGTREKLFF
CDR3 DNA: TGTGCCAGCAGCTTGGGGACTAGAGAAAAACTGTTTTTT

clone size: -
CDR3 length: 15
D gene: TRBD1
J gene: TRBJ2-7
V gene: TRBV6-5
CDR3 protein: CASSYNPQGAGEQYF
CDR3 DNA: TGTGCCAGCAGTTATAATCCCCAGGGGGCGGGGGAGCAGTACTTC

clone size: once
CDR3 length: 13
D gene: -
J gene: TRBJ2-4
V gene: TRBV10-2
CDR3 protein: CASSQVRENIQYF
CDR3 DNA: TGCGCCAGCAGTCAGGTCAGGGAAAACATTCAGTACTTC

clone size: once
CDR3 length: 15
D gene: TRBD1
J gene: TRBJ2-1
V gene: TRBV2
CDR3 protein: CASTTDRGRSNEQFF
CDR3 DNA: TGTGCCAGCACCACGGACAGGGGGCGGTCAAATGAGCAGTTCTTC

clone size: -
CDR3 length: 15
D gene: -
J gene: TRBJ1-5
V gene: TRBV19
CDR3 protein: CASSEGLYSNQPQHF
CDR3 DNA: TGTGCCAGTAGTGAGGGCCTTTATAGCAATCAGCCCCAGCATTTT

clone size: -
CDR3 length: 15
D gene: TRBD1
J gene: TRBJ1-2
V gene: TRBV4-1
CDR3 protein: CASSQYRDSNYGYTF
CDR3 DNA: TGCGCCAGCAGCCAATACCGGGACAGCAACTATGGCTACACCTTC

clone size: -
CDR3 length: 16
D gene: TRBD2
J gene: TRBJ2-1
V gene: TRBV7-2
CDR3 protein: CASSLATSGPMQEQFF
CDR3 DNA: TGTGCCAGCAGCTTAGCGACTAGCGGACCTATGCAGGAGCAGTTCTTC

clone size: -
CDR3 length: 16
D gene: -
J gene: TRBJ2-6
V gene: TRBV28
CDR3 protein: CASSGDTASGANVLTF
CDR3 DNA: TGTGCCAGCAGCGGGGACACGGCGTCTGGGGCCAACGTCCTGACTTTC

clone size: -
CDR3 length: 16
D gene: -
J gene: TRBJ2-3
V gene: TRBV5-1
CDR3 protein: CASSLSQGQVTDTQYF
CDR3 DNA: TGCGCCAGCAGCTTGTCCCAGGGGCAAGTCACAGATACGCAGTATTTT

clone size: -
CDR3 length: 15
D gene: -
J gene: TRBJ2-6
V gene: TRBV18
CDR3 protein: CASSPRISGANVLTF
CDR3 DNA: TGTGCCAGCTCACCAAGGATTTCTGGGGCCAACGTCCTGACTTTC

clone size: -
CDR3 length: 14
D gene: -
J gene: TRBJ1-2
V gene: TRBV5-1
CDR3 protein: CASSLGWGGYGYTF
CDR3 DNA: TGCGCCAGCAGCCTAGGATGGGGTGGCTATGGCTACACCTTC

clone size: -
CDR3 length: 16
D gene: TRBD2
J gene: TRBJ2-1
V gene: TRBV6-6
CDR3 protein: CASSYSVAGANNEQFF
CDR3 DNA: TGTGCCAGCAGTTACTCAGTAGCGGGAGCGAACAATGAGCAGTTCTTC

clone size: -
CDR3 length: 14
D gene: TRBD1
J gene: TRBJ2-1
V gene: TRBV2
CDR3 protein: CASTRGAGGGEQFF
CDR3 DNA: TGTGCCAGCACAAGGGGGGCAGGGGGCGGTGAGCAGTTCTTC

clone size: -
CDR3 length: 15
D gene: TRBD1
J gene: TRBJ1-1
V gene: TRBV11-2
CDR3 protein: CASSEQGAQNTEAFF
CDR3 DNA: TGTGCCAGCAGCGAACAGGGGGCGCAGAACACTGAAGCTTTCTTT

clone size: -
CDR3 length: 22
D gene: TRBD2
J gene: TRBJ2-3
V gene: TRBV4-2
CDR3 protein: CASSQGGGASGSESYSTDTQYF
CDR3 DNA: TGTGCCAGCAGCCAAGGAGGCGGGGCTAGCGGGAGTGAAAGTTATAGCACAGATACGCAGTATTTT

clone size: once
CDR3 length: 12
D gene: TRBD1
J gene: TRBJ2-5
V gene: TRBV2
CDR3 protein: CAMGQEQETQYF
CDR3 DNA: TGTGCCATGGGACAGGAACAAGAGACCCAGTACTTC

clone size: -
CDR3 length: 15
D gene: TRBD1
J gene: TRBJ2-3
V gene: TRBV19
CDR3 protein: CATSGQGRGSDTQYF
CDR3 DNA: TGTGCCACCTCGGGACAGGGGCGTGGGTCAGATACGCAGTATTTT

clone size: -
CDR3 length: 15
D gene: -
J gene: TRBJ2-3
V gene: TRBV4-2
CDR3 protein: CASSPLQVGTDTQYF
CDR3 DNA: TGTGCCAGCAGCCCCCTACAAGTAGGCACAGATACGCAGTATTTT

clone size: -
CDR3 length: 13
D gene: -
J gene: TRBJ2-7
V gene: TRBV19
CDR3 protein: CASSIQDGYEQYF
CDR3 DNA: TGTGCCAGTAGTATTCAGGATGGGTACGAGCAGTACTTC

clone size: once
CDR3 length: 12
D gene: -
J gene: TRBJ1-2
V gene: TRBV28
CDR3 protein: CASSLRLLGYTF
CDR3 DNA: TGTGCCAGCAGTTTACGACTTTTAGGCTACACCTTC

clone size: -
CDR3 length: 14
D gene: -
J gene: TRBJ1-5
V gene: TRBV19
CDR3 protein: CASSIRSSNQPQHF
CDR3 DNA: TGTGCCAGTAGTATTCGATCTAGCAATCAGCCCCAGCATTTT

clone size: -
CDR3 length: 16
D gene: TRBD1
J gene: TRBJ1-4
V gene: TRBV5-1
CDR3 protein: CASSVDRGGANEKLFF
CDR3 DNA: TGCGCCAGCAGCGTGGACAGGGGGGGTGCTAATGAAAAACTGTTTTTT

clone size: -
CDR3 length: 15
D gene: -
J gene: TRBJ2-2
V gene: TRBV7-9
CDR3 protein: CASSATGVATGELFF
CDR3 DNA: TGTGCCAGCAGTGCTACGGGAGTCGCCACCGGGGAGCTGTTTTTT

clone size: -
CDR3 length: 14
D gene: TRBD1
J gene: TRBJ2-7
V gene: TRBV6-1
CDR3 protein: CASSEAGTGYEQYF
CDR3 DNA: TGTGCCAGCAGTGAAGCTGGGACAGGGTACGAGCAGTACTTC

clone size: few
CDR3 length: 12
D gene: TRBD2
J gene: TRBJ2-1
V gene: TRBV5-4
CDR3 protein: CASKTSGNEQFF
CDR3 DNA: TGTGCCAGCAAAACTAGCGGGAATGAGCAGTTCTTC

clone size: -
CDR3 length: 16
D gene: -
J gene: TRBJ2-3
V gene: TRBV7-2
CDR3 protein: CASSPTSRTSTDTQYF
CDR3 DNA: TGTGCCAGCAGCCCTACTAGCAGAACTAGCACAGATACGCAGTATTTT

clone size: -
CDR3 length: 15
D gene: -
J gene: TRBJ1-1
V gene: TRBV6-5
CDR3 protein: CASSYFRSGGAEAFF
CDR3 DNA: TGTGCCAGCAGTTACTTTAGGTCTGGTGGCGCTGAAGCTTTCTTT